This T cell receptor (beta chain) was captured in a study of T cell changes during pregnancy in multiple sclerosis. The repertoire was sequenced with immunoSEQ multiplex PCR; TCRdb's copy has only in-frame clones and lacks some. This table holds over 60,000 clones, 75% to 95% found once. CDR1 is SEHNR and CDR2 is FQNEAQ in the germline V gene (reference sequence). CDR3 size: 14 residues. Trimming at V came to 10 bases and at J to 0 bases, leaving 3 bases not matched to a gene. This chain links TRBV7-9 with TRBJ1-6; 7 bases line up with TRBD1. The sequencing here drew on peripheral blood, taken in the third trimester of pregnancy. The TCR sequence derives from a female donor in good health, enrolled as a control in a pregnancy study. The CDR3 DNA reads TGTGCCATCAGGACAGGCTCCTATAATTCACCCCTCCACTTT. This gives the protein CAIRTGSYNSPLHF.